The text below deals with one T cell receptor beta chain. The antigen remains undetermined. The data originate from a study of shared clonotypes between healthy human individuals. Study-wide points: Clonotypes which were not shared had lower generation probabilities than clonotypes that all four donors shared. Genetic and exposure-history diversity was limited by the few donors.

CDR1 and CDR2 (germline): SGHNT, YYREEE (reference sequence). The CDR3 extends over 16 amino acids. Germline trimming cut 3 bases from V and 2 bases from J; bases unmatched to any gene: 5. Each sorted subset replicate got 200 ng genomic DNA, approximately 27,000 genomes. The data were produced by immunoSEQ multiplex PCR, yet TCRdb's version contains in-frame clones alone and is incomplete. This table holds 2 million to 2.5 million clones, almost 96% found once. The chain links TRBV5-4 to TRBJ2-1; 10 bases line up with TRBD2. Sequenced material: naive CD4+ T cells sorted from blood. Regarding subset: CD45RA+ positively selected. This sequence was found in a man between 18 and 29 years old in good health. The CDR3 spells CASSSGLAVTYNEQFF. The CDR3 DNA sequence: TGTGCCAGCAGCTCTGGACTAGCGGTAACCTACAATGAGCAGTTCTTC.